Listed below are T cell receptor beta chains from one sample, sequenced in a study of blood T cells in healthy people across ages. TCRdb itself ran the 5' RACE reads through MiXCR, one entry per CDR3 protein. The profile covers approximately 900,000 distinct CDR3 sequences, with roughly 29% appearing a single time and 10% taken by the ten largest. These sequences were also reported in another study, on T cells of mothers and their children.

Sequenced: blood. All receptors come from a woman between 35 and 50 years old in good health. Both conserved end residues are part of each CDR3. The D gene is left open where the match is weak. Not every row has a clone size; where given, it reads once, few, many or a size class.

d_gene,j_gene,len,abundance,v_gene,CDR3aa,CDR3nt
TRBD1,TRBJ2-1,13,.,TRBV7-8,CASSFDRGWEQFF,TGTGCCAGCAGCTTCGACAGGGGGTGGGAGCAGTTCTTC
.,TRBJ2-1,14,many,TRBV10-3,CAISDSGTQNEQFF,TGTGCCATCAGTGATTCCGGGACCCAGAATGAGCAGTTCTTC
.,TRBJ1-2,13,.,TRBV6-2/TRBV6-3,CASNRVPNYGYTF,TGTGCCAGCAATCGGGTCCCTAACTATGGCTACACCTTC
TRBD2,TRBJ2-1,20,.,TRBV7-2,CASSPTRRTSGGAWVDEQFF,TGTGCCAGCAGCCCAACCCGACGGACTAGCGGGGGGGCCTGGGTAGATGAGCAGTTCTTC
.,TRBJ2-1,15,many,TRBV29-1,CSVEGRQGRVNEQFF,TGCAGCGTTGAAGGAAGGCAGGGTAGGGTTAATGAGCAGTTCTTC
TRBD1,TRBJ2-7,12,many,TRBV20-1,CSASDRGYEQYF,TGCAGTGCTAGTGACAGGGGGTACGAGCAGTACTTC
TRBD2,TRBJ2-7,15,few,TRBV2,CASREGIAGHYEQYF,TGTGCCAGCAGGGAGGGAATAGCGGGGCATTACGAGCAGTACTTC
.,TRBJ1-1,18,few,TRBV7-2,CASSLVQLTATKSTEAFF,TGTGCCAGCAGCTTAGTTCAATTGACAGCAACGAAGAGCACTGAAGCTTTCTTT
.,TRBJ1-2,12,.,TRBV28,CASSLSLWGYTF,TGTGCCAGCAGTTTATCCCTTTGGGGCTACACCTTC
TRBD1,TRBJ2-5,15,few,TRBV18,CASSPQTGGTETQYF,TGTGCCAGCTCACCCCAGACAGGGGGCACAGAGACCCAGTACTTC
TRBD2,TRBJ2-1,16,.,TRBV6-5,CASSNTSGGYYNEQFF,TGTGCCAGCAGCAATACTAGCGGGGGGTATTACAATGAGCAGTTCTTC
.,TRBJ2-1,13,.,TRBV7-3,CASSLTGRGEQFF,TGTGCCAGCAGCCTCACAGGGAGAGGTGAGCAGTTCTTC
TRBD2,TRBJ2-7,13,.,TRBV20-1,CSAIGTTAYEQYF,TGCAGTGCCATCGGGACTACCGCCTACGAGCAGTACTTC
.,TRBJ1-1,13,few,TRBV6-2/TRBV6-3,CATFGPKNTEAFF,TGTGCCACCTTCGGGCCTAAAAACACTGAAGCTTTCTTT
.,TRBJ1-2,15,many,TRBV6-5,CATTRGDNRRNGYTF,TGTGCCACTACTAGGGGGGACAACCGCCGAAATGGCTACACCTTC
.,TRBJ2-4,17,many,TRBV29-1,CSVARVSAELAKNIQYF,TGCAGCGTCGCCAGGGTATCGGCAGAACTAGCCAAAAACATTCAGTACTTC
.,TRBJ2-7,19,.,TRBV19,CASSTTGTPLLIGTYEQYF,TGTGCCAGTAGTACCACCGGGACACCGTTACTCATCGGCACCTACGAGCAGTACTTC
TRBD1,TRBJ1-5,13,.,TRBV28,CASGQGRWQPQHF,TGTGCCAGCGGACAGGGGCGGTGGCAGCCCCAGCATTTT
.,TRBJ2-1,15,few,TRBV20-1,CSARDSGQGYNEQFF,TGCAGTGCTAGAGATTCAGGCCAGGGGTACAATGAGCAGTTCTTC
TRBD1,TRBJ2-5,17,.,TRBV4-1,CASSQEGGGTGRETQYF,TGCGCCAGCAGCCAGGAAGGAGGCGGGACAGGGAGGGAGACCCAGTACTTC
.,TRBJ1-4,14,.,TRBV5-1,CASSPDSTNEKLFF,TGCGCCAGCAGCCCGGACTCAACTAATGAAAAACTGTTTTTT
.,TRBJ1-2,14,.,TRBV28,CASRDSGTPRGYTF,TGTGCCAGCAGGGACTCCGGGACTCCCAGGGGCTACACCTTC
.,TRBJ2-1,15,.,TRBV14,CASSRWVSSYNEQFF,TGTGCCAGCAGCCGATGGGTTAGCTCCTACAATGAGCAGTTCTTC